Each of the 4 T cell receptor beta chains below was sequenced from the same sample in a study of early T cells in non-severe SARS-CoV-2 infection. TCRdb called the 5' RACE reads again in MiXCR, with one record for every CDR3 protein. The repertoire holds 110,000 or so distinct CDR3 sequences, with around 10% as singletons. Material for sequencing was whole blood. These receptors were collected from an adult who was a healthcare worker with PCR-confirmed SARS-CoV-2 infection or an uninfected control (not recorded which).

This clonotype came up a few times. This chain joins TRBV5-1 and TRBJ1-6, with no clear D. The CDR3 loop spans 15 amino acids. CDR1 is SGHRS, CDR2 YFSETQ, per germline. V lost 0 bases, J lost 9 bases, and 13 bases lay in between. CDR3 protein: CASSLEASLGSPLHF. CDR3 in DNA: TGCGCCAGCAGCTTGGAAGCATCTCTGGGTTCACCCCTCCACTTT.

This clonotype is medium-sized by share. Here the CDR3 DNA reads TGTGCCAGCAGCTTAGTACAGGGGGCGATCGGGGAGCTGTTTTTT. Translating gives CASSLVQGAIGELFF. V gene TRBV11-2 combines with J gene TRBJ2-2, with 9 positions matching TRBD1. The junction had 4 bases not matched to a gene; V was cut back by 1 base and J by 7 bases. This CDR3 is built from 15 residues. The germline gives CDR1 SGHAT, CDR2 FQNNGV.

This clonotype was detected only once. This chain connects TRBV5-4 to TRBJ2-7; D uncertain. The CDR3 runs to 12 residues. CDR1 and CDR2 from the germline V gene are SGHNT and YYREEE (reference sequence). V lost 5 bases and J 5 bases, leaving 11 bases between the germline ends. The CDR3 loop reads CASSNMGHEQYF. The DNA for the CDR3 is TGTGCCAGCAGTAACATGGGCCACGAGCAGTACTTC.

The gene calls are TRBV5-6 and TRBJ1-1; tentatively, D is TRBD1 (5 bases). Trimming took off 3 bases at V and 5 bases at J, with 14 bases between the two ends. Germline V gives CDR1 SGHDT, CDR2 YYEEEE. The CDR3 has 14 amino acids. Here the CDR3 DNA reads TGTGCCAGCAGCTCGCCTAACCCAGGGACTGAAGCTTTCTTT. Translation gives CASSSPNPGTEAFF.